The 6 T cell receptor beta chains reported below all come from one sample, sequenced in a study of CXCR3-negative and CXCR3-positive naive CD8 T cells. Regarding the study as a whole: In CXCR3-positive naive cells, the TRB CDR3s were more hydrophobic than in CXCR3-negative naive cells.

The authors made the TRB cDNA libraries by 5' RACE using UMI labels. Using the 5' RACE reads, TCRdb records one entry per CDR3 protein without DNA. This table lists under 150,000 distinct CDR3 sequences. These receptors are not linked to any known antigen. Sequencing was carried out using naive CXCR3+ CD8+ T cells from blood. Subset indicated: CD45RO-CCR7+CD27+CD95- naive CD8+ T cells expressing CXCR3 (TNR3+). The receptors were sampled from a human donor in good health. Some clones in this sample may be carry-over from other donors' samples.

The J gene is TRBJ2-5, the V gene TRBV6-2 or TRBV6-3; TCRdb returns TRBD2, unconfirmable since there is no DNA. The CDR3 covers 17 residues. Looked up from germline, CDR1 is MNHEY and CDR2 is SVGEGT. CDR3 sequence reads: CASSSVPGLAYQETQYF.

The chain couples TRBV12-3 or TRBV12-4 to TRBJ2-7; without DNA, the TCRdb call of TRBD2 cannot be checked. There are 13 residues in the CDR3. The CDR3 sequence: CASRASETYEQYF.

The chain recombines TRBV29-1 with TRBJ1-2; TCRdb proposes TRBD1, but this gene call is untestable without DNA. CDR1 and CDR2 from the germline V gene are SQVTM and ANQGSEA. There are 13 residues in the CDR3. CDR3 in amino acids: CSVVGGQGAGYTF.

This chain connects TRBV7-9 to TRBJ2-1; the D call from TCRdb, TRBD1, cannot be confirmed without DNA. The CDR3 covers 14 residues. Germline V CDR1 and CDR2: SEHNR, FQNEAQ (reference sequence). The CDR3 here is CASSLGQNYNEQFF.

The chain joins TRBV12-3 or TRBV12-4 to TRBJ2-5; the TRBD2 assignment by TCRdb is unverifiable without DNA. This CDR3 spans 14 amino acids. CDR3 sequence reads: CASSPSEGQETQYF.

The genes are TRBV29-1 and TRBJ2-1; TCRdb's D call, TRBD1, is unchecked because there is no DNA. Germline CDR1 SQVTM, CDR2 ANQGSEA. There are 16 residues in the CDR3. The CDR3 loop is CSAGQGTLSSYNEQFF.